A single T cell receptor (beta chain) is shown here with its context. It is likely a read error, because the conserved phenylalanine at the end of the CDR3 is missing. No DNA is shown, since the ends of the CDR3 on it are uncertain; the CDR3 is the one TCRdb lists. The sample comes from a study of tumor-infiltrating lymphocytes in oesophageal squamous cell carcinoma. Germline-derived CDR1 and CDR2 are SGHTA and FQGTGA. Termini included, the CDR3 measures 17 amino acids. TCRdb re-called the PCR reads through MiXCR, storing one row per CDR3 protein. The data show 15,000 to 20,000 distinct CDR3 sequences, 35% to 55% seen once.

The specimen was blood. The chain has TRBV7-3 and TRBJ2-5; the table's D call of TRBD1 was not tested on the DNA. The origin of this receptor is a female donor with esophageal squamous cell carcinoma. Here the CDR3 reads CASAPLQGANYGYTFGS.